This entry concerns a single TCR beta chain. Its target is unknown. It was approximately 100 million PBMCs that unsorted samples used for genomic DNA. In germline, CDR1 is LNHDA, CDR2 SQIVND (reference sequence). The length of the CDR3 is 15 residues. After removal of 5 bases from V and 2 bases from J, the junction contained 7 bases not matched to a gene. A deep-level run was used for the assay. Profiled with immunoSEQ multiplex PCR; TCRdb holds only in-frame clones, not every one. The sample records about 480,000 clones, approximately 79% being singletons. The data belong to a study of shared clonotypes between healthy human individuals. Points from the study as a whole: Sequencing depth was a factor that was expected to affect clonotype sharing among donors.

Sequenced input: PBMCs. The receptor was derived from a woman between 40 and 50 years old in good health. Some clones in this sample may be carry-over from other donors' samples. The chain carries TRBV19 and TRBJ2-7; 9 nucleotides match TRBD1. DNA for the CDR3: TGTGCCAGTAGTTCCAGGACAGGGGCCCCCTACGAGCAGTACTTC. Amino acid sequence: CASSSRTGAPYEQYF.